Only a few counts were recorded for the clone carrying this TCR beta chain. Its antigen is not identified. Germline CDR1 and CDR2: DFQATT and SNEGSKA (reference sequence). The V end was cut by 4 bases, the J end by 4 bases, with 4 bases between. The CDR3 covers 10 residues. The sample is drawn from a study of a mutant IDH1 vaccine in newly diagnosed glioma. Whole-study context: Treated patients, approximately 62% male and around 40% female, averaged roughly 43 years of age. The earlier regimen, radiotherapy, temozolomide, or both, was most often both.

Study results and limitations: Vaccination elicited immune responses in approximately 92% of patients.

Assay used: immunoSEQ multiplex PCR; TCRdb lists only in-frame clones, some missing. The table lists some 68,000 clones, roughly 78% of them singletons. Time point noted: baseline, week 1 (first vaccination visit). Treatment noted: pre-vaccination baseline after standard-of-care therapy. This clonotype was obtained from a man over 45 with glioma. The source material was PBMCs, sampled from a glioma patient treated with radiotherapy, temozolomide or both. V gene TRBV20-1 combines with J gene TRBJ1-1; D is unresolved. CDR3 amino acids: CSATGTEAFF. Here the CDR3 DNA reads TGCAGTGCTACGGGCACTGAAGCTTTCTTT.